A selection of T cell receptor beta chains follows, all from one sample in a study of T cell responses to AZD1222 COVID-19 vaccine. The table came from immunoSEQ multiplex PCR; TCRdb's copy has only in-frame clones and leaves some out. The table lists 100,000 to 150,000 clones, approximately 90% of them singletons. The starting material was peripheral blood, obtained 28 days after the second AZD1222 dose. These receptors all stem from an adult who received the AZD1222 COVID-19 vaccine. Both conserved end residues are part of each CDR3. The D gene is left open where the match is weak. The listing skips clone size in some rows; elsewhere it reads once, few, many or a size class.

J,length,D,V,size,CDR3,DNA
TRBJ2-3,12,-,TRBV5-1,-,CASRKEEDTQYF,TGCGCCAGCAGAAAGGAGGAAGATACGCAGTATTTT
TRBJ2-5,14,-,TRBV5-5,-,CASSLGSVQETQYF,TGTGCCAGCAGCTTGGGGAGCGTCCAAGAGACCCAGTACTTC
TRBJ1-4,15,-,TRBV9,-,CASSAGTVDNEKLFF,TGTGCCAGCAGCGCCGGGACGGTCGATAATGAAAAACTGTTTTTT
TRBJ1-1,16,-,TRBV10-1,-,CASSEPKQVMGTEAFF,TGCGCCAGCAGTGAGCCGAAACAGGTGATGGGCACTGAAGCTTTCTTT
TRBJ2-3,16,-,TRBV5-1,-,CASSPDSTKGTDTQYF,TGCGCCAGCAGCCCAGACTCGACGAAGGGGACAGATACGCAGTATTTT
TRBJ2-1,15,-,TRBV15,-,CATSRDREGGGEQFF,TGTGCCACCAGCAGAGATCGTGAGGGTGGAGGTGAGCAGTTCTTC
TRBJ1-2,14,TRBD1,TRBV5-1,-,CASGPDRPRDGYTF,TGCGCCAGCGGACCGGACAGGCCCCGGGATGGCTACACCTTC
TRBJ2-7,15,-,TRBV6-6,-,CASRLGSFRSYEQYF,TGTGCCAGCAGGCTCGGGAGTTTTAGATCCTACGAGCAGTACTTC
TRBJ2-3,15,-,TRBV28,-,CASSPGASGTDTQYF,TGTGCCAGCAGCCCTGGCGCTAGCGGCACAGATACGCAGTATTTT
TRBJ1-4,13,-,TRBV2,once,CASSERTNEKLFF,TGTGCCAGCAGTGAACGGACTAATGAAAAACTGTTTTTT
TRBJ2-1,13,-,TRBV10-3,-,CAIPGTSDNEQFF,TGTGCCATTCCAGGGACTTCCGACAATGAGCAGTTCTTC
TRBJ1-5,16,-,TRBV5-1,-,CASSGPPSNSNQPQHF,TGCGCCAGCAGTGGCCCCCCGAGTAATAGCAATCAGCCCCAGCATTTT
TRBJ2-2,15,-,TRBV2,-,CASRTGTFNTGELFF,TGTGCCAGCAGGACCGGGACATTCAACACCGGGGAGCTGTTTTTT
TRBJ2-2,15,TRBD2,TRBV11-2,-,CASRIGLADTGELFF,TGTGCCAGCAGGATAGGACTAGCGGACACCGGGGAGCTGTTTTTT
TRBJ2-6,14,-,TRBV3-1/TRBV3-2,-,CASSLVPGANVLTF,TGTGCCAGCAGCCTAGTCCCAGGGGCCAACGTCCTGACTTTC
TRBJ2-2,17,TRBD2,TRBV3-1/TRBV3-2,-,CASSRRTSVANTGELFF,TGTGCCAGCAGCCGCAGGACTAGCGTAGCGAACACCGGGGAGCTGTTTTTT
TRBJ2-3,16,-,TRBV19,-,CASSMFRPASTDTQYF,TGTGCCAGTAGTATGTTTAGGCCAGCCAGCACAGATACGCAGTATTTT
TRBJ2-7,16,TRBD1,TRBV4-2,-,CASTPTTGAPLDEQYF,TGTGCCAGCACCCCGACGACAGGGGCACCGTTGGACGAGCAGTACTTC
TRBJ2-7,14,-,TRBV19,-,CASSIRGRSYEQYF,TGTGCCAGTAGTATCCGCGGACGTTCCTACGAGCAGTACTTC
TRBJ2-2,15,TRBD1,TRBV5-4,-,CASSGMDRNDGELFF,TGTGCCAGCAGCGGGATGGACAGGAATGACGGGGAGCTGTTTTTT
TRBJ1-4,15,TRBD1,TRBV5-6,-,CASSLLTGPDEKLFF,TGTGCCAGCAGCCTGCTGACAGGGCCGGATGAAAAACTGTTTTTT
TRBJ2-5,15,-,TRBV5-1,-,CASTPKGVGDETQYF,TGCGCCAGCACCCCTAAAGGGGTGGGGGATGAGACCCAGTACTTC
TRBJ2-3,15,TRBD2,TRBV7-9,once,CTGTSGLAGTDTQYF,TGTACAGGGACCTCCGGACTAGCGGGAACAGATACGCAGTATTTT
TRBJ1-2,18,TRBD1,TRBV30,-,CAWRGDRGRDGRFYGYTF,TGTGCCTGGAGAGGGGACAGGGGGCGTGATGGGCGTTTCTATGGCTACACCTTC
TRBJ1-4,15,TRBD1,TRBV7-2,-,CASSFQGGVNEKLFF,TGTGCCAGCAGCTTCCAGGGGGGGGTTAATGAAAAACTGTTTTTT
TRBJ2-2,15,TRBD1,TRBV10-3,-,CAISVGQGVTGELFF,TGTGCCATCAGTGTGGGACAGGGGGTCACCGGGGAGCTGTTTTTT
TRBJ2-3,15,-,TRBV7-3,-,CASSPQSASTDTQYF,TGTGCCAGCAGCCCCCAGAGCGCCAGCACAGATACGCAGTATTTT
TRBJ1-4,17,-,TRBV5-4,-,CASSLGGSQAPNEKLFF,TGTGCCAGCAGCTTGGGGGGATCACAAGCCCCCAATGAAAAACTGTTTTTT
TRBJ2-4,16,-,TRBV2,-,CASSETLREVIDIQYF,TGTGCCAGCAGTGAAACGTTAAGGGAGGTTATTGACATTCAGTACTTC
TRBJ1-2,13,-,TRBV19,-,CASSETGTAGYTF,TGTGCCAGTAGTGAGACCGGGACCGCCGGCTACACCTTC
TRBJ2-7,14,-,TRBV30,-,CPLPVGGLSYEQYF,TGCCCCCTGCCGGTGGGGGGCCTATCCTACGAGCAGTACTTC
TRBJ2-3,16,TRBD2,TRBV18,-,CASSPQLAGGTDTQYF,TGTGCCAGCTCACCCCAACTAGCGGGAGGAACAGATACGCAGTATTTT